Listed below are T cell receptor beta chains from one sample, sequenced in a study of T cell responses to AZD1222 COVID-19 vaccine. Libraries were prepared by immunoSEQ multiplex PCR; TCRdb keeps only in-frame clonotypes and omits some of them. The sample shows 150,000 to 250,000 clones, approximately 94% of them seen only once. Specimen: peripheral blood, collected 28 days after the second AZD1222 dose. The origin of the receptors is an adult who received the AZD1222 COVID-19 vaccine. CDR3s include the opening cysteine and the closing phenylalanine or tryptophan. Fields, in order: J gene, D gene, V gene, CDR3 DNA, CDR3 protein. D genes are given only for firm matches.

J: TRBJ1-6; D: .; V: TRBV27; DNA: TGTGCCAGCAGTTTCAGGGGTCGAAATTCACCCCTCCACTTT; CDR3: CASSFRGRNSPLHF
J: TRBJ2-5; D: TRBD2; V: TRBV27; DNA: TGTGCCAGCAGTTTGCTACTTAGCGGGGGAACAGAGACCCAGTACTTC; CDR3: CASSLLLSGGTETQYF
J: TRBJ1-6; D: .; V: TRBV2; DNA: TGTGCCAGCAGTAGAAGGGACCTTCAGGGCTATAATTCACCCCTCCACTTT; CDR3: CASSRRDLQGYNSPLHF
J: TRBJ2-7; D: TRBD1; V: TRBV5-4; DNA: TGTGCCAGCAGCATGGGACAGGGTGTATACGAGCAGTACTTC; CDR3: CASSMGQGVYEQYF
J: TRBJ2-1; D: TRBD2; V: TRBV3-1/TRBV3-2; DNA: TGTGCCAGCGACCCCGGGACTACGGGAAATGAGCAGTTCTTC; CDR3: CASDPGTTGNEQFF
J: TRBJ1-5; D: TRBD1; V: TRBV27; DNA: TGTGCCAGCAGTTCCCCGACAGGGGACAATCAGCCCCAGCATTTT; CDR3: CASSSPTGDNQPQHF
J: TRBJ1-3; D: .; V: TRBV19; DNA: TGTGCCAGTAGTATAATGGATCAAGCTGGAAACACCATATATTTT; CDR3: CASSIMDQAGNTIYF
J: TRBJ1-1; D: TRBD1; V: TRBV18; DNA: TGTGCCAGCTCACCACGGACAGGGGGCTATACTGAAGCTTTCTTT; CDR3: CASSPRTGGYTEAFF
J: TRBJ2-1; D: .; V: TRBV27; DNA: TGTGCCAGCTCCCCGGGCCACTCCTGGGGGAATGAGCAGTTCTTC; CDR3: CASSPGHSWGNEQFF
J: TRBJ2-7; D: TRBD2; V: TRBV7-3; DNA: TGTGCCAGCAGCTTAGCCCCAGGGACTACCTACGAGCAGTACTTC; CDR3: CASSLAPGTTYEQYF
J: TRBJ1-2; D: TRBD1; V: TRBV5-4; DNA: TGTGCCAGCAGCTTAAGGGGGCCCCCTAACTATGGCTACACCTTC; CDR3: CASSLRGPPNYGYTF
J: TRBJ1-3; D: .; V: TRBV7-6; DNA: TGTGCCAGCAGAGACAGGTCTGCTGGAAACACCATATATTTT; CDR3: CASRDRSAGNTIYF
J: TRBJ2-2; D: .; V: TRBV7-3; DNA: TGTGCCAGCAGCTTAAGCAGTACCACCGGGGAGCTGTTTTTT; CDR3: CASSLSSTTGELFF
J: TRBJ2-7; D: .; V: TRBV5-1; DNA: TGCGCCAGTCGCCGGGACTCCTCCTACGAGCAGTACTTC; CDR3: CASRRDSSYEQYF
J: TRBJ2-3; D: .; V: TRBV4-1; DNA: TGCGCCAGCAGCCAAGATCCTTATCGCACAGATACGCAGTATTTT; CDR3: CASSQDPYRTDTQYF
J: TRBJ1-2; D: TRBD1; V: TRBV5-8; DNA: TGTGCCAGCAGTTCCACAGGGGAAAGGGGTGGCTACACCTTC; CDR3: CASSSTGERGGYTF